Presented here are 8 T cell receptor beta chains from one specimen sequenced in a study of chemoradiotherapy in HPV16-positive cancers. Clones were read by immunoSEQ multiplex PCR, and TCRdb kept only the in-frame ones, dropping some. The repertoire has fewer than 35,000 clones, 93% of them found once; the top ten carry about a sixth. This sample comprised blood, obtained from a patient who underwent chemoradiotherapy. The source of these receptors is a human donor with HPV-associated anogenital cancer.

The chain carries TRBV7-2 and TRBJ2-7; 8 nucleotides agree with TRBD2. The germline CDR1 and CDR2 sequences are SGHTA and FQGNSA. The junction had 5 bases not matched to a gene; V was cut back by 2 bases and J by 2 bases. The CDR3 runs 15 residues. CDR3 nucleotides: TGTGCCAGCAGCTTATCTGTAGCGGGACCCTACGAGCAGTACTTC. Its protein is CASSLSVAGPYEQYF. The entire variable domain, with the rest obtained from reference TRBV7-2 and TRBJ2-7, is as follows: GAGVSQSPSNKVTEKGKDVELRCDPISGHTALYWYRQSLGQGLEFLIYFQGNSAPDKSGLPSDRFSAERTGGSVSTLTIQRTQQEDSAVYLCASSLSVAGPYEQYFGPGTRLTVT.

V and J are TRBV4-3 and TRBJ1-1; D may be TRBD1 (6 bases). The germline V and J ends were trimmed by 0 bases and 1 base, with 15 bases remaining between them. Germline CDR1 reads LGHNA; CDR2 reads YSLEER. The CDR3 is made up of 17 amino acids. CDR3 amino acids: CASSQERTGTTNTEAFF. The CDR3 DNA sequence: TGCGCCAGCAGCCAAGAAAGGACCGGGACAACGAACACTGAAGCTTTCTTT.

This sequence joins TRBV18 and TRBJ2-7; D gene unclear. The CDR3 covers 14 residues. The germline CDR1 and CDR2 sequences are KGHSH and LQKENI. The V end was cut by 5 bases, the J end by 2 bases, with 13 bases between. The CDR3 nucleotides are TGTGCCAGCTCATTAGCCGGGTCACCCTACGAGCAGTACTTC. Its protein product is CASSLAGSPYEQYF.

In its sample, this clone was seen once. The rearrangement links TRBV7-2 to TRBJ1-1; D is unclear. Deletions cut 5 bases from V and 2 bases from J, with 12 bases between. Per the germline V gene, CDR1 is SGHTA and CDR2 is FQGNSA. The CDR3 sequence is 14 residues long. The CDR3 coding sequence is TGTGCCAGCAGCCGTACGTTAACCAACACTGAAGCTTTCTTT. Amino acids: CASSRTLTNTEAFF.

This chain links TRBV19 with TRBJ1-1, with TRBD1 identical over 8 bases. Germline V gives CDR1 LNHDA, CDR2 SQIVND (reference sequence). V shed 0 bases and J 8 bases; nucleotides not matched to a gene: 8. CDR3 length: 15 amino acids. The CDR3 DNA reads TGTGCCAGTAGTATAGATCCCCCGACAGGGGCCGAAGCTTTCTTT. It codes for CASSIDPPTGAEAFF. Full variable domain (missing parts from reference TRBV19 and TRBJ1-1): DGGITQSPKYLFRKEGQNVTLSCEQNLNHDAMYWYRQDPGQGLRLIYYSQIVNDFQKGDIAEGYSVSREKKESFPLTVTSAQKNPTAFYLCASSIDPPTGAEAFFGQGTRLTVV.

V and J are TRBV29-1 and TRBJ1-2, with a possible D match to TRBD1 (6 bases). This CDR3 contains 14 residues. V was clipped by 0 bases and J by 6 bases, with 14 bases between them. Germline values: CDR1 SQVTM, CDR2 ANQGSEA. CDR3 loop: CSVEDTGLQDGYTF. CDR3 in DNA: TGCAGCGTTGAAGATACAGGGCTTCAGGATGGCTACACCTTC.

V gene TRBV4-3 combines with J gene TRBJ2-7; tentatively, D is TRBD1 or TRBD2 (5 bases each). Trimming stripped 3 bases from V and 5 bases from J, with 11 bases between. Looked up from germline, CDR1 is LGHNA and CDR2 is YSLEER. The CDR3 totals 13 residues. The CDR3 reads CASSQDVGHEQYF. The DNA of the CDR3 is TGCGCCAGCAGCCAGGATGTGGGACACGAGCAGTACTTC.

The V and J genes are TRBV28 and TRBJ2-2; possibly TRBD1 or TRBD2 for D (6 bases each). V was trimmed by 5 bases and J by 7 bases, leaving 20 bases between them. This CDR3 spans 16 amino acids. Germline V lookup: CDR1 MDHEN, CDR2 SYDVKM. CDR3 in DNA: TGTGCCAGCAGTCAATGGGGGGCAGGGGTTGGCGGGGAGCTGTTTTTT. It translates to CASSQWGAGVGGELFF.